This T cell receptor beta chain was identified during a study of OX40 agonist ivuxolimab in advanced cancers. Across the whole study: Participants averaged approximately 65 years of age (range roughly 23 to 79) and were roughly 80% male.

A history of autoimmune disease or systemic immunosuppression excluded patients. The sampling schedule covered blood at baseline, cycle 4 day 1, and cycle 7 day 1. Profiling relied on immunoSEQ multiplex PCR, and the TCRdb table lists in-frame clones only, not all of them. The sample gives 60,000 to 75,000 clones, 90% to 95% of which show up once; approximately 15% is in the top ten. V shed 2 bases and J 2 bases; nucleotides not matched to a gene: 1. Germline CDR1 MDHEN, CDR2 SYDVKM. The CDR3 contains 14 residues. The V and J genes are TRBV28 and TRBJ2-7; 9 bases map to TRBD2. This receptor was identified in an adult with an advanced solid tumor such as melanoma, head and neck, liver or kidney cancer. Sequencing used CD4+ or CD8+ T cells sorted from blood, obtained in a trial of the OX40 agonist ivuxolimab. The CDR3 DNA sequence: TGTGCCAGCAGTTTACGCGGGAGGGCCTACGAGCAGTACTTC. Translated, it gives CASSLRGRAYEQYF.